This T cell receptor (beta chain) is drawn from a study of shared clonotypes between healthy human individuals. General study findings and limits: Some clonotypes were shared by all four sorted-subset donors, while others were not shared. The non-shared ones had lower generation probabilities than the shared ones.

Deep-level assay runs were performed. Libraries were prepared by immunoSEQ multiplex PCR; TCRdb keeps only in-frame clonotypes and omits some of them. In the table there are approximately 590,000 clones, 95% to 96% of which are singletons. The CDR3 is 14 residues long. The V gene lost 5 bases and the J gene lost 7 bases, with 17 bases spanning the gap. Germline-derived CDR1 and CDR2 are PRHDT and FYEKMQ (reference sequence). CD45RO-negative cells were positively selected for CCR7, leaving out terminally differentiated effector memory CD45RA+ cells. Healthy and HIV-negative, the adult donors had no recent acute infections or vaccinations. With regard to this clone: Its antigen is currently unknown.

This clonotype was obtained from a woman aged 25 to 45 in good health. Material: naive CD8+ T cells sorted from blood. J is TRBJ2-5 and V is TRBV13; D assignment may be TRBD1 or TRBD2 (5 bases each). CDR3 nucleotide sequence: TGTGCCAGCAGCCCCCCAGAGGGGCAGGGGACCCAGTACTTC. Amino acids: CASSPPEGQGTQYF.